This TCR beta chain was obtained from a study of low-dose radiotherapy and immunotherapy resistance in tumors. Study details: While receiving nivolumab 240 mg every two weeks, patients also received ipilimumab 1 mg/kg every six weeks, both intravenously. A daily 300 mg dose of oral aspirin was taken by patients for four cycles from cycle 1 day 1.

Time point described: before trial treatment. V gave up 5 bases and J gave up 0 bases, with 7 bases separating them. Germline values: CDR1 MDHEN, CDR2 SYDVKM. CDR3 length equals 13 residues. Gene-specific TRAV and TRBV primers were used for first-strand cDNA, covering alpha and beta chains. PCR amplification of the TCRs was performed with Phusion for about 20 PCR cycles, and it relied on a constant-region primer together with a V-primer adapter. TCRdb re-analysed the reads in MiXCR, keeping a single row per CDR3 protein. The table has tens of thousands of distinct CDR3 sequences, 8% to 10% seen once. The chain uses TRBV28 and TRBJ1-2; the D is unclear. This material consisted of PBMCs, taken before treatment. This receptor was identified in a male donor with prostate cancer. The CDR3 region is CASSPPANYGYTF. The DNA of the CDR3 is TGTGCCAGCAGTCCACCCGCTAACTATGGCTACACCTTC.